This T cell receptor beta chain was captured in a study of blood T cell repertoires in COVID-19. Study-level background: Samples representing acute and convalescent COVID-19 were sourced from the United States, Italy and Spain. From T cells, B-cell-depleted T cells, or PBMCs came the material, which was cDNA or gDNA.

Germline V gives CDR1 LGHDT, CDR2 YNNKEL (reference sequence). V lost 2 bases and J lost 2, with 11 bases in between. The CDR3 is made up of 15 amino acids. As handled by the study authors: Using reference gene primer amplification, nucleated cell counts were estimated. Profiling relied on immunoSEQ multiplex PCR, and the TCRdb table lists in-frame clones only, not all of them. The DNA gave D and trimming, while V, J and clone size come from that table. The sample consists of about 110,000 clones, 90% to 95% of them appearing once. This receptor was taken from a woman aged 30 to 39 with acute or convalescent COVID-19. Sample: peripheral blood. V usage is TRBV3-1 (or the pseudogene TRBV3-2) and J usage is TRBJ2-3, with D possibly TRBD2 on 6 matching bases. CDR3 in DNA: TGTGCCAGCAGCCAACCCGGGAGATTCACAGATACGCAGTATTTT. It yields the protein CASSQPGRFTDTQYF.